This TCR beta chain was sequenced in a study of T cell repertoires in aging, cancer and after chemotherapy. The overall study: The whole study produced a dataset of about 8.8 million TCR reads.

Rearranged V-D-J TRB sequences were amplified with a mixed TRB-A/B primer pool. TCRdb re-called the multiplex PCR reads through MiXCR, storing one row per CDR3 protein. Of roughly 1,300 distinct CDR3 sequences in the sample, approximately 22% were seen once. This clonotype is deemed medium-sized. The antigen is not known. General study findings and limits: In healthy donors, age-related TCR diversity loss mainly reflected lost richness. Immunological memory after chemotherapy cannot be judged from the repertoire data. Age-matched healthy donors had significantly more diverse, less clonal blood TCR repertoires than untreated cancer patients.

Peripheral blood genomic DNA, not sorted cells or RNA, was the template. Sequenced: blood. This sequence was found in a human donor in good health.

The CDR3, as DNA: TGTGCCAGCAGTTTATGGGTGGATTCACCCCTCCACTTT. Translating gives CASSLWVDSPLHF. This chain uses TRBV27 with TRBJ1-6; no clear D gene. With 1 base removed from V and 8 bases from J, the gap between germline ends came to 6 bases. CDR1 and CDR2 (germline): MNHEY, SMNVEV (reference sequence). This CDR3 has 13 amino acids.